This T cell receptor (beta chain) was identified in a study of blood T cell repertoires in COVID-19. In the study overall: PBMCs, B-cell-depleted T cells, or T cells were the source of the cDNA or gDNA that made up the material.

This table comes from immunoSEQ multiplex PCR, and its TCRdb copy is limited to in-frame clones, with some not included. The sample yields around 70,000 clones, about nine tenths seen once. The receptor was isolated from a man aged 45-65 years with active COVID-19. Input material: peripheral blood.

This CDR3 reads CASSLTTGSNYGYTF. The CDR3 DNA follows: TGTGCCAGCAGCTTGACGACGGGATCTAACTATGGCTACACCTTC. The V and J genes are TRBV5-4 and TRBJ1-2; D is uncertain. V was clipped by 1 base and J by 0 bases, with 10 bases between them. The CDR3 consists of 15 residues. Germline values: CDR1 SGHNT, CDR2 YYREEE (reference sequence).